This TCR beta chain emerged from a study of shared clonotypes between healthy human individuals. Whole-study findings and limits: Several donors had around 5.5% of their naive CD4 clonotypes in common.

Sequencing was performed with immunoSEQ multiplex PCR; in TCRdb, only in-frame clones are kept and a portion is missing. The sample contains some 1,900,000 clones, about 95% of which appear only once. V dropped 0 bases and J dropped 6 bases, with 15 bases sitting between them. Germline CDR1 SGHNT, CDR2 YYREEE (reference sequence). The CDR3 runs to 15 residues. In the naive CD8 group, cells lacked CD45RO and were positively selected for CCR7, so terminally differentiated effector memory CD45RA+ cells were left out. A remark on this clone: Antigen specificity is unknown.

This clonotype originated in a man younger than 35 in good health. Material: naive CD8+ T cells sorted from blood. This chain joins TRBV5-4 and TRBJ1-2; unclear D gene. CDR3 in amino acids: CASSLESAVKDGYTF. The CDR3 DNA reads TGTGCCAGCAGCTTGGAATCTGCGGTTAAGGATGGCTACACCTTC.